The clone carrying this T cell receptor (beta chain) has a handful of counts. What it binds is unknown. Quantitative barcoded 5'-RACE was used to prepare TCR beta libraries. TCRdb independently ran MiXCR on the 5' RACE reads; one entry per CDR3 protein. This sample has around 220,000 distinct CDR3 sequences, with around 19% found just once. Germline V CDR1 and CDR2: SQVTM, ANQGSEA. This CDR3 contains 12 residues. The germline V and J ends were trimmed by 6 bases and 8 bases, with 14 bases remaining between them. This entry comes from a study of CD8 T cells in ankylosing spondylitis. Findings and caveats of the study: A TCR beta motif of eight or nine highly homologous variants seemed to mark ankylosing spondylitis blood.

Sequencing input: blood, either unsorted or a sorted T cell fraction (not recorded which). The source is a male donor with ankylosing spondylitis. The V gene is TRBV29-1, the J gene TRBJ2-1; D is perhaps TRBD1 (6 bases). CDR3 nucleotides: TGCAGCGTAGCTCCACAGGGTTATGAGCAGTTCTTC. It translates to CSVAPQGYEQFF.